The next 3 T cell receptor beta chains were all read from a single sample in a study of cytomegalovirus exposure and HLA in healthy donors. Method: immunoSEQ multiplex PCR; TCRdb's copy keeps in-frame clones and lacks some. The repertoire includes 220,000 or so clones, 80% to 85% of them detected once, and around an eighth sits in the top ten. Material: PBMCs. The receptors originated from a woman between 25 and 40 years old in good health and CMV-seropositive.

The CDR3 protein is CASSQGGGDDEQYF. The CDR3 DNA is TGCGCCAGCAGCCAAGGTGGGGGAGACGACGAGCAGTACTTC. The chain links TRBV4-1 to TRBJ2-7, with D possibly being TRBD1 or TRBD2 (5 bases each). V was trimmed by 1 base and J by 5 bases, leaving 12 bases between them. This CDR3 has 14 residues. Germline lookup yields CDR1 MGHRA and CDR2 YSYEKL.

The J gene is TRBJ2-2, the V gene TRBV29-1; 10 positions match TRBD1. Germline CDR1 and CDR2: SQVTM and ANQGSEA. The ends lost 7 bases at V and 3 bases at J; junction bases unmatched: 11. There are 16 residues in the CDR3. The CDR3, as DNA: TGCAGCGATACTCGACCGGACAGGGGGTACACCGGGGAGCTGTTTTTT. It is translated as CSDTRPDRGYTGELFF.

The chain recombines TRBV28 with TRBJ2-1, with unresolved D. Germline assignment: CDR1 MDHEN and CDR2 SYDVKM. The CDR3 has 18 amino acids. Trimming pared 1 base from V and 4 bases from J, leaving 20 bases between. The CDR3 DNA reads TGTGCCAGCAGTTTATCTCTCGAGCTTCCTGGACGATACAATGAGCAGTTCTTC. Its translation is CASSLSLELPGRYNEQFF.